The 13 T cell receptor beta chains given below trace back to one sample, sequenced in a study of human thymus T cells. Corrective heart surgery yielded resections, and these provided the thymus tissue. Libraries were prepared by immunoSEQ multiplex PCR; TCRdb keeps only in-frame clonotypes and omits some of them. The table includes around 70,000 clones, 90% to 95% detected once. What was sequenced was thymus tissue. All receptors derive from a girl under two years old with a congenital heart defect but otherwise immunologically healthy.

This chain links TRBV9 with TRBJ2-2, with 8 positions matching TRBD2. Germline-derived CDR1 and CDR2 are SGDLS and YYNGEE. CDR3 length: 16 residues. With 0 bases clipped from V and 0 bases from J, the junction kept 1 base outside the gene matches. For the CDR3, the DNA is TGTGCCAGCAGCGTAGTGCGGGAGGCGAACACCGGGGAGCTGTTTTTT. Translation gives CASSVVREANTGELFF.

This rearrangement joins TRBV27 to TRBJ2-2, with 8 bases identical to TRBD2. V shed 6 bases and J 4 bases; nucleotides not matched to a gene: 1. Per the germline V gene, CDR1 is MNHEY and CDR2 is SMNVEV (reference sequence). The CDR3 length is 13 residues. CDR3 protein: CASSRGGTGELFF. The CDR3 DNA follows: TGTGCCAGCAGCCGGGGGGGCACCGGGGAGCTGTTTTTT.

The chain links TRBV6-5 to TRBJ2-7; tentatively, D is TRBD2 (5 bases). Germline CDR1 and CDR2: MNHEY and SVGAGI. The CDR3 consists of 16 residues. Deletions cut 0 bases from V and 0 bases from J, with 12 bases between. Here the CDR3 reads CASSYSPREGSYEQYF. CDR3 coding DNA: TGTGCCAGCAGTTACTCCCCCCGAGAGGGCTCCTACGAGCAGTACTTC.

The chain uses TRBV28 and TRBJ2-2; possible D gene TRBD2, 6 bases. CDR1 MDHEN and CDR2 SYDVKM come from the germline V gene. The CDR3 totals 16 residues. V shed 3 bases and J shed 1 base, with 12 bases lying between them. In nucleotides, the CDR3 is TGTGCCAGCAGTTTGTATCGGGGGTTGAACACCGGGGAGCTGTTTTTT. Amino acid sequence: CASSLYRGLNTGELFF.

The chain combines TRBV29-1 with TRBJ2-1; D ambiguous. The germline CDR1 and CDR2 sequences are SQVTM and ANQGSEA. Between the trimmed V and J ends, which lost 2 bases and 8 bases, there was a span of 22 bases. The CDR3 totals 16 residues. CDR3 DNA sequence: TGCAGCGTTGAACGGCAGCCCAGCGAAAAGAGTTATGAGCAGTTCTTC. This codes for CSVERQPSEKSYEQFF.

The genes are TRBV6-1 and TRBJ1-3; no clear D gene. The CDR3 covers 14 residues. V lost 6 bases and J lost 7, with 16 bases in between. Germline V gene data show CDR1 as MNHNS and CDR2 as SASEGT. As DNA, the CDR3 is TGTGCCAGCAGGAACATCAAGGGTAGGAACACCATATATTTT. It is translated as CASRNIKGRNTIYF.

The chain carries TRBV2 and TRBJ1-2; D remains unclear. CDR3 length: 13 residues. V was cut by 10 bases and J by 0 bases, with 12 bases left in between. Per germline, CDR1 SNHLY and CDR2 FYNNEI. CDR3: CATTSGANYGYTF. The CDR3 DNA reads as TGTGCCACAACCTCCGGGGCTAACTATGGCTACACCTTC.

V usage is TRBV27 and J usage is TRBJ2-2, with 9 bases identical to TRBD1. Germline V lookup: CDR1 MNHEY, CDR2 SMNVEV (reference sequence). This CDR3 has 17 amino acids. V gave up 1 base and J gave up 2 bases; unmatched junction bases: 5. The CDR3 nucleotides are TGTGCCAGCAGTTTATTTGGGGACAGGGTAAACACCGGGGAGCTGTTTTTT. Encoded protein: CASSLFGDRVNTGELFF.

This clone was counted once. The chain is built from TRBV9 and TRBJ2-5; tentative D call: TRBD1 (5 bases). Trimming pared 5 bases from V and 1 base from J, leaving 9 bases between. The CDR3 has 13 amino acids. From germline, CDR1 is SGDLS and CDR2 YYNGEE. The CDR3 nucleotides read TGTGCCAGCAGTTCAGGGTCCCAAGAGACCCAGTACTTC. This sequence encodes CASSSGSQETQYF. The whole variable domain, filled in from reference TRBV9 and TRBJ2-5, reads DSGVTQTPKHLITATGQRVTLRCSPRSGDLSVYWYQQSLDQGLQFLIQYYNGEERAKGNILERFSAQQFPDLHSELNLSSLELGDSALYFCASSSGSQETQYFGPGTRLLVL.

The chain links TRBV9 to TRBJ2-5; D is possibly TRBD2 (5 bases). V lost 3 bases and J 5 bases, leaving 11 bases between the germline ends. This CDR3 spans 13 amino acids. The germline V gene encodes CDR1 SGDLS and CDR2 YYNGEE. The CDR3 reads CASSAGNFETQYF. The CDR3, as DNA: TGTGCCAGCAGCGCGGGAAATTTCGAGACCCAGTACTTC.

The rearrangement links TRBV7-8 to TRBJ2-6, with D uncertain. Trimming stripped 5 bases from V and 3 bases from J, with 8 bases between. The CDR3 loop spans 14 amino acids. The germline CDR1 and CDR2 sequences are SGHVS and FQNEAQ. CDR3 region: CASSLRVGANVLTF. The DNA of the CDR3 is TGTGCCAGCAGCCTGCGTGTTGGGGCCAACGTCCTGACTTTC.

The CDR3 DNA sequence: TGTGCCAGCAGCTTCGGGGGTAGTGAAGCTTTCTTT. Translation: CASSFGGSEAFF. The J gene is TRBJ1-1, the V gene TRBV5-6; possibly TRBD1 for D (5 bases). Trimming stripped 2 bases from V and 7 bases from J, with 9 bases between. The germline CDR1 and CDR2 sequences are SGHDT and YYEEEE. This CDR3 is 12 amino acids long.

The chain combines TRBV11-2 with TRBJ1-3; D is possibly TRBD1 (5 bases). Trimming took off 1 base at V and 2 bases at J, with 9 bases between the two ends. Germline V lookup: CDR1 SGHAT, CDR2 FQNNGV. The CDR3 runs 15 residues. The CDR3 protein is CASSLVTGAGNTIYF. The CDR3 coding sequence is TGTGCCAGCAGCTTAGTAACGGGGGCTGGAAACACCATATATTTT. The complete variable domain, with remaining parts taken from reference TRBV11-2 and TRBJ1-3, reads EAGVAQSPRYKIIEKRQSVAFWCNPISGHATLYWYQQILGQGPKLLIQFQNNGVVDDSQLPKDRFSAERLKGVDSTLKIQPAKLEDSAVYLCASSLVTGAGNTIYFGEGSWLTVV.